Listed here are 17 T cell receptor beta chains from one sample, sequenced in a study of T-cell reconstitution after alpha-beta-depleted transplantation in children. Unique molecular identifiers were incorporated during preparation of the TCRbeta library. TCRdb independently ran MiXCR on the PCR reads; one entry per CDR3 protein. The sample shows some 150,000 distinct CDR3 sequences, about 8.8% of them seen only once. The sequences come from PBMCs, mostly from graft donor cells, collected 180 days after TCRalphabeta/CD19-depleted stem cell transplant. Every receptor here comes from a female patient aged 2-10 years who had a stem cell transplant for congenital amegakaryocytic thrombocytopenia, so the T cells may come from the graft donor.

This clonotype was seen at least ten times. The chain is built from TRBV10-3 and TRBJ2-7, with D perhaps being TRBD1 or TRBD2 (5 bases each). Germline CDR1 ENHRY, CDR2 SYGVKD. The CDR3 covers 14 residues. V gave up 4 bases and J gave up 5 bases, with 15 bases separating them. The CDR3 loop is CAISAVRGTNEQYF. Written as DNA, the CDR3 is TGTGCCATCAGTGCCGTACGGGGCACGAACGAGCAGTACTTC.

This clonotype was counted at least ten times. The genes are TRBV2 and TRBJ1-1, with a possible D match to TRBD1 (6 bases). Trimming left V 1 base short and J 2 bases short, with 14 bases between. This CDR3 contains 16 residues. Germline V gene sequence: CDR1 SNHLY, CDR2 FYNNEI. In nucleotides, the CDR3 is TGTGCCAGCAGTGAAGGAATGGGCAGGGGTAACACTGAAGCTTTCTTT. Translation: CASSEGMGRGNTEAFF. Supplemented by reference TRBV2 and TRBJ1-1, the full variable domain reads EPEVTQTPSHQVTQMGQEVILRCVPISNHLYFYWYRQILGQKVEFLVSFYNNEISEKSEIFDDQFSVERPDGSNFTLKIRSTKLEDSAMYFCASSEGMGRGNTEAFFGQGTRLTVV.

This clonotype occurred a few times. The chain uses TRBV3-1 and TRBJ2-3; no clear D gene. Germline loops: CDR1 LGHDT, CDR2 YNNKEL (reference sequence). Deletions cut 1 base from V and 1 base from J, with 9 bases between. CDR3 size: 15 residues. The CDR3 region has the DNA TGTGCCAGCAGCCAAGTTTATCCGCGCACAGATACGCAGTATTTT. As protein: CASSQVYPRTDTQYF.

This clonotype was observed many times. The gene calls are TRBV24-1 and TRBJ2-3, with D hard to call. The CDR3 is 16 residues long. V lost 5 bases and J 2 bases, leaving 16 bases between the germline ends. Germline V gives CDR1 KGHDR, CDR2 SFDVKD. The DNA of the CDR3 is TGTGCCACCAGTGTCCCTTTCGGCTCAGACACAGATACGCAGTATTTT. It specifies CATSVPFGSDTDTQYF.

This rearrangement joins TRBV5-1 to TRBJ1-2; 9 positions match TRBD1. V dropped 7 bases and J dropped 8; count of bases not matched to a gene: 9. Germline V CDR1 and CDR2: SGHRS, YFSETQ. The CDR3 has 13 residues. CDR3 region: CASGSTGGGGYTF. CDR3 in DNA: TGCGCCAGCGGATCCACAGGGGGCGGCGGCTACACCTTC.

This clonotype was seen many times. In DNA, the CDR3 is TGCAGTGCCACACCCCCGGCTCGAGCAAAGTCCTACGAGCAGTACTTC. This sequence encodes CSATPPARAKSYEQYF. The J gene is TRBJ2-7, the V gene TRBV20-1; D not resolved. With 6 bases removed from V and 1 base from J, the gap between germline ends came to 22 bases. The CDR3 is 16 amino acids. The germline CDR1 and CDR2 sequences are DFQATT and SNEGSKA (reference sequence).

On this clonotype: A much larger clone lies one base from this, so it may be a read error. V usage is TRBV10-3 and J usage is TRBJ2-1; a possible D gene is TRBD1 (5 bases). CDR3 length equals 14 residues. The germline gives CDR1 ENHRY, CDR2 SYGVKD. Trimming cost V 11 bases and J 4 bases, with 18 bases left between them. The CDR3 reads CASSDDAGYNEQFF. In DNA form, the CDR3 reads TGTGCCTCCAGTGATGATGCAGGGTACAATGAGCAGTTCTTC.

V and J are TRBV18 and TRBJ2-7; 13 nucleotides match TRBD2. Per the germline V gene, CDR1 is KGHSH and CDR2 is LQKENI. This CDR3 is built from 15 residues. V shed 5 bases, J shed 3 bases, and the junction held 4 bases outside the gene matches. The CDR3 DNA is TGTGCCAGCTCAAGACTAGCGGGAGGCCACTACGAGCAGTACTTC. As protein: CASSRLAGGHYEQYF.

Comment on this clonotype: This may stem from a read error, because a much larger clone lies one nucleotide away. J is TRBJ1-1 and V is TRBV12-3 or TRBV12-4; possibly TRBD1 for D (6 bases). This CDR3 region has 14 residues. As DNA, the CDR3 is TGTTCCAGCAGGAAACAGGGCCTGAACACTGAAGCTTTCTTT. As protein: CSSRKQGLNTEAFF.

This clonotype was picked up many times. This chain joins TRBV7-2 and TRBJ2-3; possibly TRBD1 for D (6 bases). Trimming shortened V by 5 bases and J by 3 bases, and 12 bases separated the two germline ends. The CDR3 is made up of 14 amino acids. Germline values: CDR1 SGHTA, CDR2 FQGNSA. The CDR3 nucleotides read TGTGCCAGCAGCATGTCCCAGGGGACAGATACGCAGTATTTT. Protein product: CASSMSQGTDTQYF.

This clonotype was counted only a few times. The genes are TRBV18 and TRBJ2-7; 7 bases map to TRBD1. The CDR3 is made up of 15 amino acids. With V trimmed by 1 base and J by 3 bases, 6 bases remained unmatched. CDR1 and CDR2 from the germline V gene are KGHSH and LQKENI. The CDR3 DNA sequence: TGTGCCAGCTCACCACAGGGGGCCTACCTCTACGAGCAGTACTTC. It translates to CASSPQGAYLYEQYF.

This clonotype was seen at least ten times. The chain couples TRBV5-1 to TRBJ2-7; TRBD2 agrees at 11 bases. Unmatched junction bases numbered 6, after V lost 4 bases and J lost 6 bases. Germline V CDR1 and CDR2: SGHRS, YFSETQ. The CDR3 totals 14 residues. This CDR3 reads CASSVLAGVREQYF. CDR3 coding DNA: TGCGCCAGCAGCGTACTAGCGGGAGTGCGCGAGCAGTACTTC.

This clonotype showed up many times. The chain recombines TRBV12-3 or TRBV12-4 with TRBJ2-1; 8 positions agree with TRBD1. Trimming at V came to 7 bases and at J to 7 bases, leaving 9 bases not matched to a gene. The CDR3 spans 14 residues. CDR3 region: CASNLGDRQNEQFF. CDR3 DNA sequence: TGTGCCAGCAACCTTGGGGACAGGCAAAATGAGCAGTTCTTC.

This clonotype showed up many times. J is TRBJ2-3 and V is TRBV5-6; 7 positions agree with TRBD2. CDR3 size: 16 residues. Trimming took 3 bases from V and 3 from J; bases not matched to a gene: 10. Germline values: CDR1 SGHDT, CDR2 YYEEEE. The DNA of the CDR3 is TGTGCCAGCAGCTCTGGGAGGGGCTGGGGTACAGATACGCAGTATTTT. It translates to CASSSGRGWGTDTQYF.

This clonotype was counted at least ten times. CDR3 coding DNA: TGCAGTGCTTACTCCGGGACAGACTACGAGCAGTACTTC. It is translated as CSAYSGTDYEQYF. J is TRBJ2-7 and V is TRBV20-1; 7 positions match TRBD1. The germline CDR1 and CDR2 sequences are DFQATT and SNEGSKA (reference sequence). The CDR3 consists of 13 residues. V lost 5 bases and J lost 3; bases outside the gene matches: 7.

This clonotype was seen repeatedly, ten times or more. J is TRBJ2-2 and V is TRBV12-3 or TRBV12-4; 12 nucleotides agree with TRBD2. The CDR3 is made up of 16 amino acids. V shed 7 bases and J 3 bases; nucleotides not matched to a gene: 6. The CDR3 region has the DNA TGTGCCAGCATTGGACTAGCGGGGATATACACCGGGGAGCTGTTTTTT. Its translation is CASIGLAGIYTGELFF.

CDR3 in amino acids: CASSLGYRGRNQPQHF. As DNA, the CDR3 is TGTGCCAGCAGTTTGGGGTACAGGGGTCGCAATCAGCCCCAGCATTTT. V gene TRBV27 combines with J gene TRBJ1-5; TRBD1 matches at 7 bases. The junction had 7 bases not matched to a gene; V was cut back by 3 bases and J by 2 bases. Germline V gene sequence: CDR1 MNHEY, CDR2 SMNVEV (reference sequence). The CDR3 runs to 16 residues.